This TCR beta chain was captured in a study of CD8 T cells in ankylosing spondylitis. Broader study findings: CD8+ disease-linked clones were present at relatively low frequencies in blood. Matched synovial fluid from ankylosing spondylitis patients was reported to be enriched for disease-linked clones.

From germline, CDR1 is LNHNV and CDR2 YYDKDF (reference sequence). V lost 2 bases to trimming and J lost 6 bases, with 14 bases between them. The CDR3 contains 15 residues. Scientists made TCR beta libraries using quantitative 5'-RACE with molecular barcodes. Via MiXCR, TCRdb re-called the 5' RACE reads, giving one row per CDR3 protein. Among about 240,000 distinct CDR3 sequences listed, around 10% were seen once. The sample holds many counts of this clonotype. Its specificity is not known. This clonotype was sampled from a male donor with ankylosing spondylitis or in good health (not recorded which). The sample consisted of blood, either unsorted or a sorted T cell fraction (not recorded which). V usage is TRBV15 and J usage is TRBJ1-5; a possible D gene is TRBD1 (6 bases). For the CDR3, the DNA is TGTGCCACCAGCAGATCGGGTACAGGGAGTCAGCCCCAGCATTTT. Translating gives CATSRSGTGSQPQHF.